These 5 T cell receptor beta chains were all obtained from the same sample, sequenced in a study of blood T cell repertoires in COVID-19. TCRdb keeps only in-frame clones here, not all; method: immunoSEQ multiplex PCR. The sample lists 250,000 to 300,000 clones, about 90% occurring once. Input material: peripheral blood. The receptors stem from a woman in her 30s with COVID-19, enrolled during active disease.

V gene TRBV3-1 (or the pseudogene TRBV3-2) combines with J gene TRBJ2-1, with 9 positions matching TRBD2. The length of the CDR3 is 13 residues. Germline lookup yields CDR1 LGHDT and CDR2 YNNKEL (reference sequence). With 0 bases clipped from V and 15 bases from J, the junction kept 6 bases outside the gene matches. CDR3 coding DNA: TGTGCCAGCAGCCAAGAATTAGCGGGAGTACCGTTCTTC. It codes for CASSQELAGVPFF.

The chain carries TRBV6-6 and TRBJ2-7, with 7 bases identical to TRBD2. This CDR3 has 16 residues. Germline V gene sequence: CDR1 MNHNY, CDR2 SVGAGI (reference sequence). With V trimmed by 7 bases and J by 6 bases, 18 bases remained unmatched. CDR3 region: CASNNGAGVKTGEQYF. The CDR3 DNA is TGTGCCAGCAACAACGGGGCGGGAGTCAAAACCGGCGAGCAGTACTTC.

The CDR3 DNA reads TGTGCCAGCAGTAGAGGGACAGGGAAGAGTGAGCAGTTCTTC. Amino acid sequence: CASSRGTGKSEQFF. The chain couples TRBV28 to TRBJ2-1, with 9 bases that match TRBD1. V trimming: 5 bases; J trimming: 9 bases; junction bases outside the gene matches: 8. Per the germline V gene, CDR1 is MDHEN and CDR2 is SYDVKM. The CDR3 consists of 14 residues.

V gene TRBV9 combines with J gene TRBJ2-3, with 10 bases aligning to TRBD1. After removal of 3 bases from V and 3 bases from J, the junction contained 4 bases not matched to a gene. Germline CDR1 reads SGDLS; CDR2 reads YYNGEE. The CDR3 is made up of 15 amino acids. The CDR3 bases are TGTGCCAGCAGCGAAGGACAGGGGGGTACAGATACGCAGTATTTT. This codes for CASSEGQGGTDTQYF.

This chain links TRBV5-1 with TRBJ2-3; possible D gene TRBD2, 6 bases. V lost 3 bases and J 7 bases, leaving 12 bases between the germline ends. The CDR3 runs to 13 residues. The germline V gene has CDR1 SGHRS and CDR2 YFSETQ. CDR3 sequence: CASSSEGPYTQYF. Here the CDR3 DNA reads TGCGCCAGCAGCTCGGAGGGCCCGTATACGCAGTATTTT. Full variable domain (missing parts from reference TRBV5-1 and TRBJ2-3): KAGVTQTPRYLIKTRGQQVTLSCSPISGHRSVSWYQQTPGQGLQFLFEYFSETQRNKGNFPGRFSGRQFSNSRSEMNVSTLELGDSALYLCASSSEGPYTQYFGPGTRLTVL.